These T cell receptor beta chains were read from a single sample in a study of T cells after yellow fever vaccination. Each CDR3 protein is one row after TCRdb ran MiXCR on the 5' RACE reads. This table holds over 130,000 distinct CDR3 sequences, less than 9.5% found once. The specimen was CD4+ T cells sorted from PBMCs, collected 5 days after the yellow fever booster vaccination. Receptors originate from a man younger than 45 who received the YFV17D yellow fever vaccine. Both conserved end residues are part of each CDR3. The D gene is left open where the match is weak. Rows give clone size only sometimes, using once, few, many, or a class for an expanded clone.

v_call,j_call,d_call,clone_size,cdr3_aa,cdr3_nt
TRBV4-2,TRBJ2-2,-,many,CASSQATLGTGELFF,TGTGCCAGCAGCCAAGCCACACTAGGCACCGGGGAGCTGTTTTTT
TRBV10-3,TRBJ2-6,-,many,CAIRNSDSGANVLTF,TGTGCCATCAGGAACTCAGACTCTGGGGCCAACGTCCTGACTTTC
TRBV12-3/TRBV12-4,TRBJ2-7,-,many,CASSPRETYEQYF,TGTGCCAGCAGTCCTCGTGAGACCTACGAGCAGTACTTC
TRBV5-1,TRBJ2-1,-,many,CASSLGNLGNEQFF,TGCGCCAGCAGCTTAGGCAATCTAGGAAATGAGCAGTTCTTC
TRBV12-3/TRBV12-4,TRBJ2-7,TRBD2,many,CASSRFSGPSYEQYF,TGTGCCAGCAGTCGCTTTAGCGGGCCCTCCTACGAGCAGTACTTC
TRBV19,TRBJ2-1,-,many,CASSILPTLGEQFF,TGTGCCAGTAGTATCTTGCCCACCCTTGGGGAGCAGTTCTTC
TRBV7-2,TRBJ2-5,-,many,CASSFQRGGQETQYF,TGTGCCAGCAGCTTTCAGAGGGGCGGGCAAGAGACCCAGTACTTC
TRBV12-3/TRBV12-4,TRBJ1-2,TRBD1,few,CASSRDRGWKMGYTF,TGTGCCAGCAGCCGGGACAGGGGATGGAAGATGGGCTACACCTTC
TRBV6-2/TRBV6-3,TRBJ2-1,-,many,CASSYWSGGLVNEQFF,TGTGCCAGCAGTTACTGGAGTGGGGGGCTGGTCAATGAGCAGTTCTTC
TRBV20-1,TRBJ1-2,TRBD1,many,CSARDTGGGYGYTF,TGCAGTGCTAGAGATACAGGGGGCGGGTATGGCTACACCTTC
TRBV14,TRBJ2-3,-,many,CASSQENVQYF,TGTGCCAGCAGCCAAGAAAACGTGCAGTATTTT
TRBV6-4,TRBJ1-5,TRBD1,-,CASSGGQGAHQPQHF,TGTGCCAGCAGTGGGGGTCAGGGGGCCCATCAGCCCCAGCATTTT
TRBV29-1,TRBJ1-3,-,many,CSVVGSGAGNTIYF,TGCAGCGTTGTAGGGAGCGGGGCTGGAAACACCATATATTTT
TRBV9,TRBJ2-1,TRBD2,many,CASSFRLAGEQFF,TGTGCCAGCAGCTTCAGACTAGCCGGTGAGCAGTTCTTC
TRBV5-5,TRBJ2-1,TRBD2,many,CASSFSTSGSYNEQFF,TGTGCCAGCAGCTTCTCGACTAGCGGGAGCTACAATGAGCAGTTCTTC
TRBV20-1,TRBJ2-3,-,many,CSARGPGAFDTQYF,TGCAGTGCTAGGGGGCCAGGGGCATTTGATACGCAGTATTTT
TRBV27,TRBJ2-3,-,many,CASSFSHTQYF,TGTGCCAGCAGTTTTAGTCATACGCAGTATTTT
TRBV9,TRBJ2-1,TRBD2,many,CASSPWTSGRAERNEQFF,TGTGCCAGCAGCCCTTGGACTAGCGGGAGGGCCGAAAGAAATGAGCAGTTCTTC
TRBV28,TRBJ2-7,TRBD1,many,CASTSGTGVYEQYF,TGTGCCAGCACCTCCGGGACAGGGGTGTACGAGCAGTACTTC
TRBV30,TRBJ1-2,-,many,CAWSANRVPLNF,TGTGCCTGGAGTGCAAACAGGGTCCCCCTCAACTTC
TRBV18,TRBJ2-4,-,many,CASSPFGGTKNIQYF,TGTGCCAGCTCACCTTTCGGGGGAACCAAAAACATTCAGTACTTC
TRBV20-1,TRBJ2-1,TRBD2,few,CSASPGGGVNEQFF,TGCAGTGCTAGTCCGGGGGGGGGGGTCAATGAGCAGTTCTTC
TRBV5-5,TRBJ1-6,-,many,CASSLRTSLSPLHF,TGTGCCAGCAGCTTAAGAACAAGTCTATCACCCCTCCACTTT
TRBV7-3,TRBJ2-3,-,many,CASSITRVDTQYF,TGTGCCAGCAGCATAACTAGGGTAGATACGCAGTATTTT
TRBV6-5,TRBJ2-3,TRBD1,many,CASSPGTGTTDTQYF,TGTGCCAGCAGCCCTGGGACAGGCACCACAGATACGCAGTATTTT
TRBV4-3,TRBJ2-5,-,many,CASSQEVGNQETQYF,TGCGCCAGCAGCCAAGAAGTGGGGAATCAAGAGACCCAGTACTTC
TRBV28,TRBJ2-1,TRBD2,many,CASSLPKTLGTKVLF,TGTGCCAGCAGTTTACCAAAGACCCTCGGGACTAAGGTCCTCTTC
TRBV11-2,TRBJ2-2,-,many,CASKREHNTGELFF,TGTGCCAGCAAGAGAGAACACAACACCGGGGAGCTGTTTTTT
TRBV5-1,TRBJ1-1,TRBD1,many,CASSLGTENTEAFF,TGCGCCAGCAGCTTAGGGACAGAGAACACTGAAGCTTTCTTT
TRBV5-1,TRBJ2-7,-,many,CASSFQGNPYEQYF,TGCGCCAGCAGCTTCCAAGGGAACCCCTACGAGCAGTACTTC
TRBV10-3,TRBJ2-2,-,many,CAIRNRDGQSGGELFF,TGTGCCATCAGGAACCGGGACGGACAATCTGGGGGGGAGCTGTTTTTT
TRBV20-1,TRBJ2-2,-,-,CSARSLADNTWELFF,TGCAGTGCTAGATCTTTAGCGGATAACACCTGGGAGCTGTTTTTT
TRBV3-1,TRBJ2-7,TRBD2,many,CASSHSGGEQYF,TGTGCCAGCAGCCACTCCGGGGGGGAGCAGTACTTC
TRBV7-2,TRBJ2-7,TRBD2,many,CASQGASGRVVEQYF,TGTGCCAGCCAGGGGGCTAGCGGGAGGGTGGTCGAGCAGTACTTC
TRBV11-2,TRBJ2-6,-,-,CASRVWGGRSGANVLTF,TGTGCCAGCAGGGTTTGGGGGGGCAGGTCTGGGGCCAACGTCCTGACTTTC
TRBV10-3,TRBJ2-2,-,many,CAISERGGNTGELFF,TGTGCCATCAGTGAGCGGGGCGGTAACACCGGGGAGCTGTTTTTT
TRBV20-1,TRBJ2-1,TRBD2,many,CSASGGKAGPYNEQFF,TGCAGTGCTTCCGGGGGGAAAGCGGGACCGTACAATGAGCAGTTCTTC
TRBV5-1,TRBJ2-4,TRBD1,many,CASSAPGQGAKNIQYF,TGCGCCAGCAGCGCGCCGGGACAGGGGGCCAAAAACATTCAGTACTTC
TRBV7-2,TRBJ2-7,-,-,CGSSQQGGYSYEQYF,TGTGGCAGCAGCCAACAGGGCGGGTACTCCTACGAGCAGTACTTC
TRBV6-5,TRBJ1-5,-,many,CASSQGGSWHF,TGTGCCAGCAGCCAAGGCGGATCCTGGCATTTT
TRBV12-3/TRBV12-4,TRBJ2-7,TRBD2,few,CASRPSGVGDYEQYF,TGTGCCAGCCGGCCTAGCGGAGTTGGGGACTACGAGCAGTACTTC